A single TCR beta chain is shown here with its context. The V and J ends lost 7 bases and 7 bases, in that order; junction bases with no gene match: 12. This CDR3 region has 14 residues. Germline V gene data show CDR1 as MNHNY and CDR2 as SVGAGI (reference sequence). This sample is part of a study of cytomegalovirus exposure and HLA in healthy donors. The study ran its PCR with 60 Vbeta and 13 Jbeta primers. The assay was immunoSEQ multiplex PCR, and TCRdb's table has in-frame clones only and misses some. Its clone listing holds about 200,000 clones. This chain joins TRBV6-6 and TRBJ1-1; 7 nucleotides match TRBD1. The clonotype originates from a man aged 25 to 40 in good health and CMV-seronegative. The sequencing sample was made of PBMCs. The CDR3 bases are TGTGCCAGCACACTACAAGGGACAGCAAATGAAGCTTTCTTT. Its translation: CASTLQGTANEAFF.